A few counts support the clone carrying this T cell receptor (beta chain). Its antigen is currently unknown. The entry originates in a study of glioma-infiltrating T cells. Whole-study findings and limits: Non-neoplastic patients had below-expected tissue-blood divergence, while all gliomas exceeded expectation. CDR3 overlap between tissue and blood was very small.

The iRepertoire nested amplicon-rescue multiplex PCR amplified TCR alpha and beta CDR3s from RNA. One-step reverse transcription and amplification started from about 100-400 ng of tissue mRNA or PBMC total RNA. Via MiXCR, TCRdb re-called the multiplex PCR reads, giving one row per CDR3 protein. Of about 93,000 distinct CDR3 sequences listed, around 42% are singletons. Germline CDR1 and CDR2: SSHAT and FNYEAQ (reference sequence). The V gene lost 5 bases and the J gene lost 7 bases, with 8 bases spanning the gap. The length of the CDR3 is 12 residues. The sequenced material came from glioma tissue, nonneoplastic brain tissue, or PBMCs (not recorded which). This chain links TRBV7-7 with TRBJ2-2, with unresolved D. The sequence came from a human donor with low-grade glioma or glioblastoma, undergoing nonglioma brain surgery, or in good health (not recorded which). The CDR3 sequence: CASSQPGGELFF. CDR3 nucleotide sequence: TGTGCCAGCAGCCAACCAGGCGGGGAGCTGTTTTTT. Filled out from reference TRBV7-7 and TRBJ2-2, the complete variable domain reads GAGVSQSPRYKVTKRGQDVTLRCDPISSHATLYWYQQALGQGPEFLTYFNYEAQPDKSGLPSDRFSAERPEGSISTLTIQRTEQRDSAMYRCASSQPGGELFFGEGSRLTVL.